This T cell receptor (beta chain) was observed in a study of technical replicates of blood from a handful of donors. Germline V gene data show CDR1 as MNHEY and CDR2 as SMNVEV (reference sequence). CDR3 length: 12 residues. Trimming at V came to 6 bases and at J to 5 bases, leaving 2 bases not matched to a gene. The data were produced by immunoSEQ multiplex PCR, yet TCRdb's version contains in-frame clones alone and is incomplete. The sample includes roughly 80,000 clones, around 92% seen only once; the top ten take 0.35% to 0.45%. V gene TRBV27 combines with J gene TRBJ1-1; 8 bases fit TRBD1. Sequenced input: T cells isolated from PBMCs. This TCR derives from a human donor in good health. CDR3 protein: CASSRQGTEAFF. The CDR3 DNA reads TGTGCCAGCAGCCGACAGGGGACTGAAGCTTTCTTT.